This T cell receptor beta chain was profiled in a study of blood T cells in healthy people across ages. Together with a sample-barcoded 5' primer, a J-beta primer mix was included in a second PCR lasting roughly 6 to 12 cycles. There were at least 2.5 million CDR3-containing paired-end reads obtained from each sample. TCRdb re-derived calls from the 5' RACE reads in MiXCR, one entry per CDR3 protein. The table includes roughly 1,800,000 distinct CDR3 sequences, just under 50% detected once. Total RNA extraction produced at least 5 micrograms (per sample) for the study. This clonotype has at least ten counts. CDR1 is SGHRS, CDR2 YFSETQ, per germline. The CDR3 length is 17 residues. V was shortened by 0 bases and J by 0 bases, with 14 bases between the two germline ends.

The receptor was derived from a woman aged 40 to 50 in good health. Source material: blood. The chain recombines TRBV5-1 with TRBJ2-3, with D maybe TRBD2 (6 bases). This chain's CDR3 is CASSLGGLLSSTDTQYF. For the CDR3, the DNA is TGCGCCAGCAGCTTGGGGGGACTGCTTTCTAGCACAGATACGCAGTATTTT.